The 18 T cell receptor beta chains listed next were all sequenced from one sample in a study of shared clonotypes between healthy human individuals. The method was immunoSEQ multiplex PCR; TCRdb's version includes in-frame clones alone and lacks a portion of them. The sample records about 670,000 clones, 55% to 75% being singletons. Sequenced: memory CD4+ T cells sorted from blood. Subset denoted: CD45RA-negative fraction. The receptors were gathered from a woman under 40 in good health.

This clone was seen only a few times. The rearrangement links TRBV6-1 to TRBJ1-3; tentatively, D is TRBD1 (5 bases). Germline V gene data show CDR1 as MNHNS and CDR2 as SASEGT. The CDR3 is made up of 18 amino acids. V was trimmed by 4 bases and J by 0 bases, leaving 19 bases between them. DNA for the CDR3: TGTGCCAGCAGTGTAACAGGCATCATCCCCTACTCTGGAAACACCATATATTTT. This codes for CASSVTGIIPYSGNTIYF.

The rearrangement uses TRBV6-4 and TRBJ1-2; 11 positions match TRBD1. The CDR3 runs 16 residues. Germline values: CDR1 MRHNA, CDR2 SNTAGT. V was clipped by 3 bases and J by 3 bases; unmatched bases: 6. CDR3 sequence reads: CASSDRTGGAHYGYTF. For the CDR3, the DNA is TGTGCCAGCAGTGATCGGACAGGGGGCGCCCACTATGGCTACACCTTC.

This clone was seen once. The chain recombines TRBV15 with TRBJ2-7; D might be TRBD1 (6 bases). The length of the CDR3 is 14 residues. Germline V CDR1 and CDR2: LNHNV, YYDKDF (reference sequence). V was pared by 1 base and J by 2 bases, with 9 bases between. The CDR3 coding sequence is TGTGCCACCAGCAGAGGGACAGCTCCCTACGAGCAGTACTTC. Residues: CATSRGTAPYEQYF.

The chain is built from TRBV9 and TRBJ2-7, with D uncertain. This CDR3 is 12 amino acids long. Deletions cut 4 bases from V and 1 base from J, with 6 bases between. CDR1 SGDLS and CDR2 YYNGEE come from the germline V gene. The CDR3 reads CASSRTSYEQYF. The CDR3 DNA reads TGTGCCAGCAGCCGAACTTCCTACGAGCAGTACTTC.

This clone was counted a single time. V usage is TRBV4-1 and J usage is TRBJ1-3; TRBD1 matches 7 bases. In germline, CDR1 is MGHRA, CDR2 YSYEKL. Losses at the gene ends were 2 bases for V and 3 bases for J; bases not matched to a gene: 4. The length of the CDR3 is 15 residues. CDR3 coding DNA: TGCGCCAGCAGCCAACCGACAGGGCTTGGAAACACCATATATTTT. The encoded protein is CASSQPTGLGNTIYF.

The V and J genes are TRBV28 and TRBJ2-1; TRBD2 aligns across 8 bases. The germline CDR1 and CDR2 sequences are MDHEN and SYDVKM. V trimming: 4 bases; J trimming: 3 bases; junction bases outside the gene matches: 8. This CDR3 has 16 amino acids. CDR3 loop: CASSSAGTSHYNEQFF. Written as DNA, the CDR3 is TGTGCCAGCAGTTCAGCCGGGACTAGTCACTACAATGAGCAGTTCTTC.

Details on this clone: Being one base from a much bigger clone, this may be a read error. The CDR3 spells CASSPGYSYEQYF. CDR3 nucleotides: TGTGCCAGCAGCCCAGGGTACTCCTACGAGCAGTACTTC. The rearrangement uses TRBV7-3 and TRBJ2-7, with a tentative D call TRBD1 (5 bases). Trimming removed 5 bases at V and 0 bases at J, with 8 bases between. This CDR3 region has 13 residues. Germline V gives CDR1 SGHTA, CDR2 FQGTGA. Full variable domain (missing parts from reference TRBV7-3 and TRBJ2-7): GAGVSQTPSNKVTEKGKYVELRCDPISGHTALYWYRQSLGQGPEFLIYFQGTGAADDSGLPNDRFFAVRPEGSVSTLKIQRTERGDSAVYLCASSPGYSYEQYFGPGTRLTVT.

The chain combines TRBV5-1 with TRBJ1-1, with D possibly matching TRBD1 (6 bases). The CDR3 extends over 17 amino acids. Trimming cost V 0 bases and J 1 base, with 16 bases left between them. CDR1 is SGHRS and CDR2 is YFSETQ in the germline V gene. The CDR3 DNA is TGCGCCAGCAGCTTGGTAGCGCTAGGACAGCCGAACACTGAAGCTTTCTTT. Its translation: CASSLVALGQPNTEAFF.

The genes are TRBV6-1 and TRBJ2-5, with D possibly TRBD2 on 6 matching bases. Germline lookup yields CDR1 MNHNS and CDR2 SASEGT. There are 12 residues in the CDR3. Trimming removed 6 bases at V and 4 bases at J, with 9 bases between. CDR3 loop: CASRRGGETQYF. The CDR3 DNA reads as TGTGCCAGCAGGAGGGGAGGAGAGACCCAGTACTTC.

This clone appeared once. The chain joins TRBV11-2 to TRBJ2-1; D unresolved. Germline-derived CDR1 and CDR2 are SGHAT and FQNNGV. The CDR3 runs 12 residues. The V end lost 4 bases, the J end lost 9 bases, and 10 bases lay between the germline ends. CDR3 sequence: CASSYDFGEQFF. CDR3 DNA: TGTGCCAGCAGCTACGACTTTGGTGAGCAGTTCTTC.

This clone was seen more than once but under ten times. The V call is TRBV30, the J call TRBJ2-5, with D tentatively TRBD2 (6 bases). The tail of the sequence fits TRBJ2-7 better, so the J call may be wrong. The germline CDR1 and CDR2 sequences are GTSNPN and SVGIG (reference sequence). The CDR3 contains 13 residues. The CDR3 protein is CAWNAGPYYEQYF. CDR3 coding DNA: TGTGCCTGGAATGCGGGGCCCTACTACGAGCAGTACTTC.

The rearrangement joins TRBV27 to TRBJ1-4; weak D call: TRBD1 (5 bases). V lost 8 bases and J 8 bases, leaving 15 bases between the germline ends. Germline V gene lookup returns CDR1 MNHEY and CDR2 SMNVEV (reference sequence). CDR3 length: 13 residues. The chain's CDR3 is CASAPGWREKLFF. The CDR3 DNA reads TGTGCCAGCGCCCCAGGGTGGCGGGAAAAACTGTTTTTT.

The V gene is TRBV6-4, the J gene TRBJ2-5; 7 positions agree with TRBD1. The V gene's germline CDR1 is MRHNA and CDR2 SNTAGT. The CDR3 runs 13 residues. V dropped 5 bases and J dropped 7; count of bases not matched to a gene: 7. The CDR3, as DNA: TGTGCCAGCAGTCTCACAGGGGATGGGACCCAGTACTTC. Encoded protein: CASSLTGDGTQYF.

The J gene is TRBJ1-1, the V gene TRBV9; TRBD1 agrees at 7 bases. The CDR3 is 13 amino acids. Per germline, CDR1 SGDLS and CDR2 YYNGEE. V lost 4 bases and J lost 8; bases outside the gene matches: 8. CDR3 loop: CASSRTDRSEAFF. CDR3 DNA sequence: TGTGCCAGCAGCAGAACGGACAGGTCGGAAGCTTTCTTT.

About this clone: A much larger clonotype is one base distant, so this may be a read error. The J gene is TRBJ2-2, the V gene TRBV5-1, with D possibly matching TRBD1 (7 bases). Germline V gene lookup returns CDR1 SGHRS and CDR2 YFSETQ. Trimming removed 4 bases at V and 1 base at J, with 11 bases between. The CDR3 covers 15 residues. CDR3 amino acids: CASSRGTENTGELFF. As DNA, the CDR3 is TGCGCCAGCAGCCGCGGGACAGAGAACACCGGGGAGCTGTTTTTT.

The gene calls are TRBV5-1 and TRBJ2-7; the D gene could be TRBD1 or TRBD2 (5 bases each). The CDR3 length is 14 residues. V was clipped by 1 base and J by 5 bases, with 13 bases between them. Germline V gene sequence: CDR1 SGHRS, CDR2 YFSETQ. CDR3 nucleotide sequence: TGCGCCAGCAGCTTGTGGGCAGGGACCAACGAGCAGTACTTC. Translating gives CASSLWAGTNEQYF.

This clone was detected once. The rearrangement links TRBV5-1 to TRBJ1-4; no clear D. V lost 5 bases and J lost 5, with 10 bases in between. CDR1 and CDR2 from the germline V gene are SGHRS and YFSETQ. The CDR3 spans 13 residues. The CDR3 bases are TGCGCCAGCAGTGCTGGGTTAAATGAAAAACTGTTTTTT. It translates to CASSAGLNEKLFF. The full variable domain, with the rest looked up from reference TRBV5-1 and TRBJ1-4, is KAGVTQTPRYLIKTRGQQVTLSCSPISGHRSVSWYQQTPGQGLQFLFEYFSETQRNKGNFPGRFSGRQFSNSRSEMNVSTLELGDSALYLCASSAGLNEKLFFGSGTQLSVL.

V is TRBV5-6 and J is TRBJ2-7, with 11 bases aligning to TRBD2. Germline assignment: CDR1 SGHDT and CDR2 YYEEEE. V shed 2 bases and J 4 bases; nucleotides not matched to a gene: 2. This CDR3 has 14 amino acids. This CDR3 reads CASSFASGRYEQYF. The CDR3 DNA sequence: TGTGCCAGCAGCTTTGCTAGCGGGAGGTACGAGCAGTACTTC.